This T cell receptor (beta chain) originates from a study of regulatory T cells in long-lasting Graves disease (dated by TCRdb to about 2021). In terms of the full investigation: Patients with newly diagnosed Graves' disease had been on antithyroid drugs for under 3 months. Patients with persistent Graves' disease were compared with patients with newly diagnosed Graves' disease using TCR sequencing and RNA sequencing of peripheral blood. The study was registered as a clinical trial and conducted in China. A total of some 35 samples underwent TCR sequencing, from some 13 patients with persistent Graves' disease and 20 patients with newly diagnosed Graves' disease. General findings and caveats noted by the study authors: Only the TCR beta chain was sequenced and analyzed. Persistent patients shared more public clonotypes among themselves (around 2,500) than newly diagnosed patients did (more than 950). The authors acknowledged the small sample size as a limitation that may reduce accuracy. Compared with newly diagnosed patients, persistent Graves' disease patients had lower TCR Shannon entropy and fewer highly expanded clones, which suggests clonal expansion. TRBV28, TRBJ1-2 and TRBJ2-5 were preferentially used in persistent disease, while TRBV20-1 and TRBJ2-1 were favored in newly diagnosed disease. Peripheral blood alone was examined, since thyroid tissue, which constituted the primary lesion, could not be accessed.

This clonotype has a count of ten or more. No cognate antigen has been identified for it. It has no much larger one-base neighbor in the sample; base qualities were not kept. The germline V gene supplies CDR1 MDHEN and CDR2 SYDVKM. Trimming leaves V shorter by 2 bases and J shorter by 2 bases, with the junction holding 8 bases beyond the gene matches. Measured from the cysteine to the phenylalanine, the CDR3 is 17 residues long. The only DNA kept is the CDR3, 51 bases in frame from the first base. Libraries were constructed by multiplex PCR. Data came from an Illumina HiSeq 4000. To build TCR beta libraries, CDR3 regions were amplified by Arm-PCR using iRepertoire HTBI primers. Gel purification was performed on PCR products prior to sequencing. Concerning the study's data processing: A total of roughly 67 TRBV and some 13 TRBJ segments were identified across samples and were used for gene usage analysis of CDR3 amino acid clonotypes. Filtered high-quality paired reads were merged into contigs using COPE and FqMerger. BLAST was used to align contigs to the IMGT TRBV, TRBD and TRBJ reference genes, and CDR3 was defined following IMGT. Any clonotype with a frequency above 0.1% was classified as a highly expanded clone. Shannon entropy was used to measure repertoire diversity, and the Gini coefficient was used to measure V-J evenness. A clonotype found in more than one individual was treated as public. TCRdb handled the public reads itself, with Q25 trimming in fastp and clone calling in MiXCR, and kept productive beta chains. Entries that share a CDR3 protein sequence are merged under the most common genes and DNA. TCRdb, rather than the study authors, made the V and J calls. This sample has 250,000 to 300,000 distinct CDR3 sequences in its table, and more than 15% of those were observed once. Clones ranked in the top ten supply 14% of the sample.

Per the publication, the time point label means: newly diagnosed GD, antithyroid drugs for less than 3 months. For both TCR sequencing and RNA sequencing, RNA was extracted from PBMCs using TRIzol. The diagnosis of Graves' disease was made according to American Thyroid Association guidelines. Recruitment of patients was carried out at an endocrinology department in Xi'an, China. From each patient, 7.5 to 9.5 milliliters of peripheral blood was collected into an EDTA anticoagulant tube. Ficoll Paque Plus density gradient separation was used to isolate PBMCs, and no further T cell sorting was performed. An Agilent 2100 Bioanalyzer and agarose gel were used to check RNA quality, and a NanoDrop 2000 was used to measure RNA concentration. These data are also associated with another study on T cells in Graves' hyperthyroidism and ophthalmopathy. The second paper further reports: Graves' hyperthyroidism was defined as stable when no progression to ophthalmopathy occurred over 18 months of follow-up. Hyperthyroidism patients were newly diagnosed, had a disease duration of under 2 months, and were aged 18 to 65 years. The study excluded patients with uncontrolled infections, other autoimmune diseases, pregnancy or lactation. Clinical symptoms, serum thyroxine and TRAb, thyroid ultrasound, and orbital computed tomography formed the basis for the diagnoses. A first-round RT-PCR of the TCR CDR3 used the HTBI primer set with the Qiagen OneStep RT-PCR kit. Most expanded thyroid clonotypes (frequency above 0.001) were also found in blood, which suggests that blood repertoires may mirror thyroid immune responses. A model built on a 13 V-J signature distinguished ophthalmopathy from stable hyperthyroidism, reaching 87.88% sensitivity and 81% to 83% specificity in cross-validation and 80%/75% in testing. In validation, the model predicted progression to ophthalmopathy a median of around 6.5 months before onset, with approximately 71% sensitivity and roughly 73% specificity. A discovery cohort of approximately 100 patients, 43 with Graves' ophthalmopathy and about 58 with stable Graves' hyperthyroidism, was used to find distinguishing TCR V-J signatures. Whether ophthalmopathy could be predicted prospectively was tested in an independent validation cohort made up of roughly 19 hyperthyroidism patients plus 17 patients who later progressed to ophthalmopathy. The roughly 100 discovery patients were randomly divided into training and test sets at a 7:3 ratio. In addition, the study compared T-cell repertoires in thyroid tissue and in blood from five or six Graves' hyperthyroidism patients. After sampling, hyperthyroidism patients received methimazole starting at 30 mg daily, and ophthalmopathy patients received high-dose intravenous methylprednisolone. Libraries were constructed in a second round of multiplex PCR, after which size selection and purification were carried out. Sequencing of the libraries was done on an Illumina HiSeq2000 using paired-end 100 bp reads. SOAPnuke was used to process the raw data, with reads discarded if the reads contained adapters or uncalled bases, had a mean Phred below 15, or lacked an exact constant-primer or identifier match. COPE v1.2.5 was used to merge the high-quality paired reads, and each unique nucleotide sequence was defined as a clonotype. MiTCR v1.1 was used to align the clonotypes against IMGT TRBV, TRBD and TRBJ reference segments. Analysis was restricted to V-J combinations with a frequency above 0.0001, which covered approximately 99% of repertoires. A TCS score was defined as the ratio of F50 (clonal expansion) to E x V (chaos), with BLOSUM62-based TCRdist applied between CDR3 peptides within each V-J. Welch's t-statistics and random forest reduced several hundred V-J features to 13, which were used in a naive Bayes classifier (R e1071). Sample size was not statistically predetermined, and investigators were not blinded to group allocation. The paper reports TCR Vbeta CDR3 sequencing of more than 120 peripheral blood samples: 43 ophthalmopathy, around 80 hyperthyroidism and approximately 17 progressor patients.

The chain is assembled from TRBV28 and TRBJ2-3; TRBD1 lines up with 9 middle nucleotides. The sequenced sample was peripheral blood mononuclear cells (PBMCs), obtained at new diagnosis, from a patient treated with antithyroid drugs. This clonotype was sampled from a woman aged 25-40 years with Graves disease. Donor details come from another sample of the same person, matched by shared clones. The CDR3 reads CASSLRRTGATTDTQYF. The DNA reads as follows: TGTGCCAGCAGTTTAAGAAGGACAGGGGCGACCACAGATACGCAGTATTTT.